This T cell receptor beta chain was sequenced in a study of blood T cells in healthy people across ages. On the study more broadly: Capturing about one barcoded beta molecule per two T cells was achieved by template switching.

A J-beta primer mix and a sample-barcoded 5' primer were used in a second PCR of roughly 6 to 11 cycles. Every cDNA was tagged by a template-switch adaptor with 12 random nucleotides. TCRdb passed the 5' RACE reads through MiXCR, listing each CDR3 protein once. The data show 1.5 million or so distinct CDR3 sequences, with under 55% seen just once and 4% held by the top ten. V lost 5 bases to trimming and J lost 5 bases, with 15 bases between them. The CDR3 length is 13 residues. The V gene's germline CDR1 is SQVTM and CDR2 ANQGSEA. This clonotype was counted a few times. Drawing of peripheral blood yielded about 9.7 milliliters from each donor.

The chain uses TRBV29-1 and TRBJ2-5; no clear D gene. The material sequenced was blood. The source is a woman aged 18-29 years in good health. As DNA, the CDR3 is TGCAGCGTTCGGTCCCGGCCAAGGGAGACCCAGTACTTC. It is translated as CSVRSRPRETQYF.